What follows are 6 T cell receptor beta chains derived from one specimen sequenced in a study of T cell responses to AZD1222 COVID-19 vaccine. Libraries were prepared by immunoSEQ multiplex PCR; TCRdb keeps only in-frame clonotypes and omits some of them. The sample yields over 90,000 clones, 90% seen once. The source material was peripheral blood, sampled on day 0 of AZD1222 vaccination. Every receptor here comes from an adult in good health.

This clone was seen a single time. The genes are TRBV12-5 and TRBJ1-1; possible D gene TRBD1, 5 bases. The CDR3 totals 13 residues. Germline CDR1 LGHNT, CDR2 FRNRAP. The V end lost 4 bases, the J end lost 7 bases, and 13 bases lay between the germline ends. The CDR3, as DNA: TGTGCTAGTGGTTCGCAGGGAAGGCTTGAAGCTTTCTTT. This sequence encodes CASGSQGRLEAFF.

J is TRBJ2-3 and V is TRBV3-1 (or the pseudogene TRBV3-2); D possibly corresponds to TRBD2 (5 bases). CDR1 is LGHDT, CDR2 YNNKEL, per germline (reference sequence). Trimming cost V 4 bases and J 6 bases, with 23 bases left between them. The CDR3 contains 17 residues. CDR3 nucleotide sequence: TGTGCCAGCAGCCCTTACTGGGCTGGGAGAGGTTCGGATACGCAGTATTTT. Its translation: CASSPYWAGRGSDTQYF.

V usage is TRBV6-5 and J usage is TRBJ2-2; 7 bases map to TRBD1. V gave up 10 bases and J gave up 6 bases; unmatched junction bases: 5. Per germline, CDR1 MNHEY and CDR2 SVGAGI. The CDR3 sequence is 12 residues long. The CDR3 reads CATTGVAGELFF. For the CDR3, the DNA is TGTGCCACCACAGGGGTGGCCGGGGAGCTGTTTTTT.

V is TRBV18 and J is TRBJ2-5; D not resolved. The CDR3 covers 13 residues. Germline CDR1 and CDR2: KGHSH and LQKENI. V lost 2 bases, J lost 5 bases, and 9 bases lay in between. CDR3 sequence (DNA): TGTGCCAGCTCACCAACCGAGGAGGAGACCCAGTACTTC. Residues: CASSPTEEETQYF. Full variable domain (outside the CDR3, taken from reference TRBV18 and TRBJ2-5): NAGVMQNPRHLVRRRGQEARLRCSPMKGHSHVYWYRQLPEEGLKFMVYLQKENIIDESGMPKERFSAEFPKEGPSILRIQQVVRGDSAAYFCASSPTEEETQYFGPGTRLLVL.

The CDR3 region has the DNA TGTGCCAGCAGACCTTGGGGCGGGCCGAACACTGAAGCTTTCTTT. This encodes CASRPWGGPNTEAFF. The chain employs TRBV7-2 and TRBJ1-1; D may be TRBD1 (5 bases). Per germline, CDR1 SGHTA and CDR2 FQGNSA. Trimming took off 6 bases at V and 1 base at J, with 15 bases between the two ends. The CDR3 length is 15 residues.

The J gene is TRBJ1-1, the V gene TRBV25-1; weak D call: TRBD1 (5 bases). Per the germline V gene, CDR1 is MGHDK and CDR2 is SYGVNS. The CDR3 consists of 14 residues. V was clipped by 5 bases and J by 3 bases, with 13 bases between them. CDR3 residues: CASSREGYYTEAFF. The CDR3 nucleotides are TGTGCCAGCAGTCGCGAGGGGTATTACACTGAAGCTTTCTTT.